These T cell receptor beta chains were read from a single sample in a study of blood T cell repertoires in COVID-19. TCRdb's table, derived via immunoSEQ multiplex PCR, lists solely in-frame clones and lacks some. The table has about 350,000 clones, around 86% seen once. Specimen: peripheral blood. The receptor set was obtained from a woman in her forties or fifties with COVID-19, enrolled during active disease. The conserved cysteine and the conserved F or W are not part of the CDR3 here.

TRBJ1-3 13 TRBV6-2/TRBV6-3 ASSPRQLSGNTIY
TRBJ1-2 12 TRBV7-9 ASSPGTPYYGYT
TRBJ1-3 13 TRBV7-6 ASSLAGSSGNTIY
TRBJ2-7 18 TRBV11-2 ASSLELGRSSGRPNYEQY
TRBJ1-5 14 TRBV21-1 ASSKVPGVSNQPQH
TRBJ2-3 11 TRBV6-6 ATSSDSTDTQY
TRBJ2-1 13 TRBV3-1/TRBV3-2 ASSQRRDSGNEQF
TRBJ1-1 13 TRBV5-1 ASSLVSRQHTEAF
TRBJ2-3 11 TRBV29-1 SYSRGAGDTQY
TRBJ1-1 10 TRBV11-3 ASSRKGSSAF
TRBJ1-1 12 TRBV9 ASSFQAGGTEAF
TRBJ1-2 14 TRBV2 ASSPRTGRDNYGYT
TRBJ1-5 12 TRBV4-3 ASSQSGGSQPQH
TRBJ1-2 13 TRBV4-3 ASSPGDRGGDGYT
TRBJ1-2 10 TRBV29-1 SVERQGAGYT
TRBJ2-3 12 TRBV29-1 SVERSGRGDTQY
TRBJ1-2 11 TRBV29-1 SARLHSNYGYT
TRBJ2-5 10 TRBV9 ASSVTGETQY
TRBJ2-1 13 TRBV7-6 ASSLAGTSGGEQF
TRBJ2-1 11 TRBV30 AWMVAGGFQQF
TRBJ1-6 15 TRBV7-3 ASSASGGNSYNSPLH
TRBJ2-7 11 TRBV7-9 ASSVGGVYEQY
TRBJ2-2 13 TRBV7-3 ASSSGGAGPGELF
TRBJ2-1 15 TRBV18 ASSPGGPLSSYNEQF
TRBJ1-5 11 TRBV30 AWSNRGLQPQH